These T cell receptor beta chains were read from a single sample in a study of tumor-infiltrating lymphocytes in localized non-small cell lung cancer. Only in-frame clones appear in the TCRdb table, and some are missing; sequencing was by immunoSEQ multiplex PCR. This sample has roughly 25,000 clones; roughly 63% occur once, and the top ten carry about 15%. Material for sequencing was lung tumor tissue. The origin of the receptors is a human donor with non-small cell lung cancer. Both conserved end residues are trimmed from each CDR3. A D gene is named only where the DNA matches it firmly.

j_gene: TRBJ1-2
d_gene: -
len: 12
v_gene: TRBV5-1
CDR3aa: ASRVAQGPYGYT

j_gene: TRBJ1-3
d_gene: -
len: 14
v_gene: TRBV6-6
CDR3aa: ASSYDRFRTGNTIY

j_gene: TRBJ2-2
d_gene: -
len: 12
v_gene: TRBV11-3
CDR3aa: ASSPEGRAGELF

j_gene: TRBJ1-2
d_gene: TRBD1
len: 13
v_gene: TRBV28
CDR3aa: ASSTAGTDFYGYT

j_gene: TRBJ1-2
d_gene: -
len: 11
v_gene: TRBV10-3
CDR3aa: AISEIQDYGYT

j_gene: TRBJ1-1
d_gene: -
len: 11
v_gene: TRBV27
CDR3aa: ASRKQGYTEAF

j_gene: TRBJ1-4
d_gene: -
len: 12
v_gene: TRBV27
CDR3aa: ASSPRVFSEKLF

j_gene: TRBJ2-5
d_gene: -
len: 12
v_gene: TRBV5-6
CDR3aa: ASSLRERQETQY

j_gene: TRBJ1-4
d_gene: TRBD1
len: 13
v_gene: TRBV7-3
CDR3aa: ASRNRGGVGSKLF

j_gene: TRBJ2-2
d_gene: TRBD1
len: 13
v_gene: TRBV5-6
CDR3aa: ASSLVQGDTGELF

j_gene: TRBJ2-1
d_gene: TRBD2
len: 14
v_gene: TRBV4-3
CDR3aa: ASSPSLAGSYNEQF

j_gene: TRBJ2-3
d_gene: -
len: 9
v_gene: TRBV30
CDR3aa: AWSVGGKQY

j_gene: TRBJ1-1
d_gene: -
len: 13
v_gene: TRBV18
CDR3aa: ASSPPTRGDTEAF

j_gene: TRBJ1-1
d_gene: -
len: 14
v_gene: TRBV4-3
CDR3aa: ASSPIGARGDTEAF

j_gene: TRBJ2-3
d_gene: -
len: 11
v_gene: TRBV7-6
CDR3aa: ASSFASTDTQY

j_gene: TRBJ2-1
d_gene: TRBD2
len: 14
v_gene: TRBV25-1
CDR3aa: ASGGVGGSVYDEQF

j_gene: TRBJ2-7
d_gene: TRBD2
len: 12
v_gene: TRBV5-1
CDR3aa: ASSSGTSGYEQY

j_gene: TRBJ2-3
d_gene: TRBD2
len: 15
v_gene: TRBV7-8
CDR3aa: ASSFGLAGVRTDTQY

j_gene: TRBJ2-1
d_gene: -
len: 10
v_gene: TRBV11-1
CDR3aa: ASSWTLNEQF

j_gene: TRBJ2-1
d_gene: TRBD2
len: 13
v_gene: TRBV5-1
CDR3aa: ASSFGLAGDNEQF

j_gene: TRBJ2-1
d_gene: TRBD1
len: 12
v_gene: TRBV7-2
CDR3aa: ASSLDRGGNEQF

j_gene: TRBJ2-7
d_gene: -
len: 7
v_gene: TRBV27
CDR3aa: ASGYEQY

j_gene: TRBJ1-1
d_gene: TRBD1
len: 11
v_gene: TRBV7-9
CDR3aa: ASSRDRNTEAF

j_gene: TRBJ1-5
d_gene: -
len: 14
v_gene: TRBV15
CDR3aa: ATSRDPRGAGQPQH

j_gene: TRBJ1-4
d_gene: -
len: 14
v_gene: TRBV7-9
CDR3aa: ASSPSQGIPNEKLF

j_gene: TRBJ1-2
d_gene: TRBD1
len: 11
v_gene: TRBV7-9
CDR3aa: ASSRDRVGGYT

j_gene: TRBJ1-4
d_gene: -
len: 12
v_gene: TRBV28
CDR3aa: ASSLSQGNEKLF

j_gene: TRBJ2-5
d_gene: -
len: 12
v_gene: TRBV30
CDR3aa: AWMMDSRVGTQY

j_gene: TRBJ2-7
d_gene: TRBD1
len: 12
v_gene: TRBV5-6
CDR3aa: ASSPQGARDEQY

j_gene: TRBJ2-5
d_gene: -
len: 13
v_gene: TRBV5-6
CDR3aa: ASSLFPGDPETQY

j_gene: TRBJ2-5
d_gene: TRBD2
len: 14
v_gene: TRBV27
CDR3aa: ASSSLAGVSEETQY

j_gene: TRBJ2-3
d_gene: TRBD2
len: 12
v_gene: TRBV7-2
CDR3aa: ASSSTSGRNTQY

j_gene: TRBJ1-2
d_gene: -
len: 8
v_gene: TRBV9
CDR3aa: ASSGFGYT

j_gene: TRBJ2-5
d_gene: TRBD2
len: 11
v_gene: TRBV10-2
CDR3aa: ASRVAGGETQY

j_gene: TRBJ1-2
d_gene: -
len: 12
v_gene: TRBV13
CDR3aa: ASSLDGGVDGYT